Here is one T cell receptor (beta chain) with its context. Its antigen is undetermined. The CDR3 spans 14 residues. Germline loops: CDR1 SEHNR, CDR2 FQNEAQ (reference sequence). Trimming removed 5 bases at V and 5 bases at J, with 15 bases between. This entry comes from a study of cytomegalovirus exposure and HLA in healthy donors. General study findings and limits: Later genetic work tied a missense DCLRE1C variant to beta-chain V and J trimming. Sequence variants that were highly shared formed a cluster that was likely a sequencing artifact. A later analysis found TCR association rates differed by HLA locus, highest for DRB1 and lowest for HLA-C. Cytomegalovirus-associated TCR beta chains were listed, numbering 150 to 200.

The PCR ran on 60 Vbeta and 13 Jbeta primers. Sequencing used immunoSEQ multiplex PCR; TCRdb keeps in-frame clones, though not all of them. The sample lists 150,000 to 180,000 clones; around 68% were seen once. The genes are TRBV7-9 and TRBJ1-2; tentatively, D is TRBD1 (6 bases). Sequencing was carried out using PBMCs. The TCR comes from a man aged 30-40 years in good health and CMV-seronegative. The CDR3 sequence is CASSPPGEIYGYTF. CDR3 bases: TGTGCCAGCAGCCCCCCAGGGGAGATTTATGGCTACACCTTC.